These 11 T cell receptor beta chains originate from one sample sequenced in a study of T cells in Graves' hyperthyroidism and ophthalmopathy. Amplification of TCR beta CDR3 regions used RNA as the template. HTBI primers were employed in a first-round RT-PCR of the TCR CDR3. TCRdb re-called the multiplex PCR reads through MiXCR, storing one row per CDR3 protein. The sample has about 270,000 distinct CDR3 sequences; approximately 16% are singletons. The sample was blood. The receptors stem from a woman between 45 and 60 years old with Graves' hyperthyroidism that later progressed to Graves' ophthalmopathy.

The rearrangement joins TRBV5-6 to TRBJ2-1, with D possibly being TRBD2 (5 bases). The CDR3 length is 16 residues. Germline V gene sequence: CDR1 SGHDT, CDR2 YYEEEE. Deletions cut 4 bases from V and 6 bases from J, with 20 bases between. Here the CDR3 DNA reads TGTGCCAGCAGCCCCTATTGGGGAGCCTACTTCAATGAGCAGTTCTTC. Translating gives CASSPYWGAYFNEQFF.

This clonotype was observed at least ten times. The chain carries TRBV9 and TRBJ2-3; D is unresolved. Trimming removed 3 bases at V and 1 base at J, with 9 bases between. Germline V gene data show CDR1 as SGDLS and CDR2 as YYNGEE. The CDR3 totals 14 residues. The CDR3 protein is CASSALAGTDTQYF. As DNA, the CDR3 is TGTGCCAGCAGCGCGCTGGCGGGCACAGATACGCAGTATTTT.

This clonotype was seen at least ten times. The CDR3 is CSARPPTMNTEAFF. The CDR3 nucleotides read TGCAGTGCTAGACCCCCTACCATGAACACTGAAGCTTTCTTT. V is TRBV20-1 and J is TRBJ1-1; D gene unclear. In germline, CDR1 is DFQATT, CDR2 SNEGSKA (reference sequence). Trimming stripped 2 bases from V and 0 bases from J, with 10 bases between. The CDR3 sequence is 14 residues long.

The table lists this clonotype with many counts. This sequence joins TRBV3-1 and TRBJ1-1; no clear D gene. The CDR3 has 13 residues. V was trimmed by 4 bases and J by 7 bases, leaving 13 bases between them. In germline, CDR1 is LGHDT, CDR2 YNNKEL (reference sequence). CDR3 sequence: CASSPQVGFEAFF. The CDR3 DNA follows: TGTGCCAGCAGCCCCCAAGTCGGGTTTGAAGCTTTCTTT.

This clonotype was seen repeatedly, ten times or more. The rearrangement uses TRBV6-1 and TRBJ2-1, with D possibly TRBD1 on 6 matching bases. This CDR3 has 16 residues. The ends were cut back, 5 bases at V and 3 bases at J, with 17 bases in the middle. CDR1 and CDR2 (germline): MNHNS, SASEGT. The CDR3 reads CASSHADRRHYNEQFF. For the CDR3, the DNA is TGTGCCAGCAGTCACGCCGACAGGCGACACTACAATGAGCAGTTCTTC.

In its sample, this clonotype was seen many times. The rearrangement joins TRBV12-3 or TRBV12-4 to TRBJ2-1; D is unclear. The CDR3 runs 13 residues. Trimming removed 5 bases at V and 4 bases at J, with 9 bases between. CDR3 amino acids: CASSPGAYNEQFF. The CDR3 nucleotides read TGTGCCAGCAGTCCGGGCGCTTACAATGAGCAGTTCTTC.

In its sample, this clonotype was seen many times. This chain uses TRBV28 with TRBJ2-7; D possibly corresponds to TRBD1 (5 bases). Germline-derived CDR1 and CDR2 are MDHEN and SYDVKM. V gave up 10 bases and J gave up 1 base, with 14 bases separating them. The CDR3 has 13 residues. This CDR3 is CATDDSDSYEQYF. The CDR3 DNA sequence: TGTGCCACCGACGACAGCGATTCCTACGAGCAGTACTTC.

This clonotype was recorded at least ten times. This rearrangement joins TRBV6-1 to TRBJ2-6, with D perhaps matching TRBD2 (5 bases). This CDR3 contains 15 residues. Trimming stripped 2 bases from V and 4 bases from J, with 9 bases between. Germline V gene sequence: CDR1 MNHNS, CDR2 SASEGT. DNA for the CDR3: TGTGCCAGCAGTGAACGGCGGGTAGGGGCCAACGTCCTGACTTTC. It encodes CASSERRVGANVLTF.

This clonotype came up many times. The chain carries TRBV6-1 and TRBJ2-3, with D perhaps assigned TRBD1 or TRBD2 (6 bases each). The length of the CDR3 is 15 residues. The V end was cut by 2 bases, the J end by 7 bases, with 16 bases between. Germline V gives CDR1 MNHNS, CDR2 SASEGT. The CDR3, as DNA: TGTGCCAGCAGTGAACCGAGGAGGGGGGCCCATACGCAGTATTTT. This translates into CASSEPRRGAHTQYF.

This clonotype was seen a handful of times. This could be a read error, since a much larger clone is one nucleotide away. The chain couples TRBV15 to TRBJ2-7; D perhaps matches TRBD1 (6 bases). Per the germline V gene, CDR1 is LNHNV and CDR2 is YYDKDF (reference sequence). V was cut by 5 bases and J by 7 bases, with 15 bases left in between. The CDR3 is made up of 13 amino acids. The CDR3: CATSGHRDGEQYF. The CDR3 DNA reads TGTGCCACCAGCGGACACAGGGATGGTGAGCAGTACTTC.

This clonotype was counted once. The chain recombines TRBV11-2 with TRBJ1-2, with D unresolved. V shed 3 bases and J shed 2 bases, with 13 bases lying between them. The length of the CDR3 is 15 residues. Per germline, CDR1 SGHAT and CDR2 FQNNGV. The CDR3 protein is CASSFGEHWNYGYTF. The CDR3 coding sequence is TGTGCCAGCAGCTTCGGTGAACATTGGAACTATGGCTACACCTTC.